This entry lists 24 T cell receptor beta chains sequenced from one sample in a study of blood T cell repertoires in COVID-19. The repertoire was sequenced with immunoSEQ multiplex PCR; TCRdb's copy has only in-frame clones and lacks some. The sample records roughly 200,000 clones, approximately 87% being singletons. Material for sequencing was peripheral blood. Receptors originate from a man between 60 and 70 years old who had recovered from COVID-19.

This chain joins TRBV11-3 and TRBJ2-7; 8 bases line up with TRBD1. CDR3 size: 15 residues. Germline CDR1 and CDR2: SGHNT and YENEEA. Trimming took 3 bases from V and 0 from J; bases not matched to a gene: 4. CDR3 sequence: CASSFDRGSSYEQYF. The CDR3 DNA follows: TGTGCCAGCAGCTTCGACAGGGGTTCCTCCTACGAGCAGTACTTC.

The genes are TRBV29-1 and TRBJ2-1, with D tentatively TRBD1 (6 bases). V lost 6 bases and J lost 6, with 12 bases in between. The germline CDR1 and CDR2 sequences are SQVTM and ANQGSEA. The CDR3 is 12 amino acids. CDR3: CSVRPGVNEQFF. The CDR3 DNA is TGCAGCGTACGTCCAGGGGTCAATGAGCAGTTCTTC.

The rearrangement uses TRBV10-2 and TRBJ1-2; 9 nucleotides line up with TRBD1. The V and J ends lost 8 bases and 5 bases, in that order; junction bases with no gene match: 6. This CDR3 has 13 amino acids. The germline V gene encodes CDR1 WSHSY and CDR2 SAAADI. CDR3 amino acids: CASEGDRGYGYTF. In DNA, the CDR3 is TGCGCCAGCGAGGGCGACAGGGGGTATGGCTACACCTTC.

Regarding this clone: Other DNA sequences in the sample encode the same CDR3. The V call is TRBV19, the J call TRBJ2-7; maybe TRBD1 (5 bases). Trimming took 2 bases from V and 3 from J, leaving 8 bases between them. Looked up from germline, CDR1 is LNHDA and CDR2 is SQIVND (reference sequence). The CDR3 runs 13 residues. CDR3 nucleotides: TGTGCCAGTAGTATACTTCAGGGCTACGAGCAGTACTTC. Amino acids: CASSILQGYEQYF. The whole variable domain, filled in from reference TRBV19 and TRBJ2-7, reads DGGITQSPKYLFRKEGQNVTLSCEQNLNHDAMYWYRQDPGQGLRLIYYSQIVNDFQKGDIAEGYSVSREKKESFPLTVTSAQKNPTAFYLCASSILQGYEQYFGPGTRLTVT.

This clone is a singleton in its sample. CDR3 in DNA: TGTGCCAGTAAAAAAGATGGAGCGAATGAGCAGTTCTTC. This translates into CASKKDGANEQFF. V usage is TRBV19 and J usage is TRBJ2-1; no reliable D call. The germline V and J ends were trimmed by 7 bases and 7 bases, with 14 bases remaining between them. This CDR3 is built from 13 residues. The germline gives CDR1 LNHDA, CDR2 SQIVND (reference sequence). Full variable domain (remainder filled in from reference TRBV19 and TRBJ2-1): DGGITQSPKYLFRKEGQNVTLSCEQNLNHDAMYWYRQDPGQGLRLIYYSQIVNDFQKGDIAEGYSVSREKKESFPLTVTSAQKNPTAFYLCASKKDGANEQFFGPGTRLTVL.

The chain uses TRBV28 and TRBJ1-1, with D unresolved. Deletions cut 7 bases from V and 3 bases from J, with 6 bases between. CDR3 length: 11 amino acids. Germline values: CDR1 MDHEN, CDR2 SYDVKM. The CDR3 sequence is CASTGYTEAFF. Here the CDR3 DNA reads TGTGCCAGCACGGGATACACTGAAGCTTTCTTT.

The chain combines TRBV10-2 with TRBJ1-2; TRBD1 matches 12 bases. Germline loops: CDR1 WSHSY, CDR2 SAAADI. V trimming: 6 bases; J trimming: 5 bases; junction bases outside the gene matches: 4. The CDR3 contains 14 residues. The CDR3 DNA sequence: TGCGCCAGCAGAATGGGACAGGGGGCGTATGGCTACACCTTC. It is translated as CASRMGQGAYGYTF.

The V call is TRBV14, the J call TRBJ2-1; 10 nucleotides line up with TRBD2. The V segment lost 4 bases and the J segment 4 bases; nucleotides outside the gene matches: 7. CDR1 SGHDN and CDR2 FVKESK come from the germline V gene. There are 16 residues in the CDR3. As DNA, the CDR3 is TGTGCCAGCAGCCCACGACGGACTAGCGGATACAATGAGCAGTTCTTC. This sequence encodes CASSPRRTSGYNEQFF.

This clone was counted a few times. This sequence joins TRBV7-9 and TRBJ2-1; D remains ambiguous. CDR1 is SEHNR, CDR2 FQNEAQ, per germline (reference sequence). Trimming stripped 2 bases from V and 11 bases from J, with 7 bases between. The length of the CDR3 is 11 residues. The CDR3 DNA reads TGTGCCAGCAGCTTAAACATCCAGCAGTTCTTC. Amino acid sequence: CASSLNIQQFF.

This clone occurred many times. The rearrangement uses TRBV28 and TRBJ1-2, with D tentatively TRBD1 (6 bases). CDR3 length: 11 amino acids. Trimming stripped 5 bases from V and 8 bases from J, with 9 bases between. Germline lookup yields CDR1 MDHEN and CDR2 SYDVKM. DNA of the CDR3: TGTGCCAGCAGTCCAAGGGGGGGCTACACCTTC. This sequence encodes CASSPRGGYTF.

The chain has TRBV5-1 and TRBJ1-4; D unresolved. Germline assignment: CDR1 SGHRS and CDR2 YFSETQ. This CDR3 is built from 13 residues. Trimming left V 3 bases short and J 7 bases short, with 10 bases between. The CDR3 nucleotides read TGCGCCAGCAGCTGGAGGCTTGGTGAAAAACTGTTTTTT. It is translated as CASSWRLGEKLFF.

The chain carries TRBV24-1 and TRBJ2-2, with D unresolved. CDR1 and CDR2 (germline): KGHDR, SFDVKD. The CDR3 contains 15 residues. Trimming took 0 bases from V and 7 from J, leaving 11 bases between them. CDR3 DNA: TGTGCCACCAGTGATTTGCTTGTGGCAAGCGGGGAGCTGTTTTTT. This gives the protein CATSDLLVASGELFF.

The chain joins TRBV12-5 to TRBJ1-1, with TRBD1 identical over 8 bases. The CDR3 has 15 residues. V lost 6 bases and J lost 3; bases outside the gene matches: 9. Germline V gene lookup returns CDR1 LGHNT and CDR2 FRNRAP. The CDR3 nucleotides read TGTGCTAGTGGGGTCCAGGGGGCAGGGGACACTGAAGCTTTCTTT. Residues: CASGVQGAGDTEAFF.

The V call is TRBV7-3, the J call TRBJ2-3, with TRBD2 matching 9 bases. The CDR3 runs to 14 residues. J gave up 10 bases and V 5 bases, and 10 bases lay outside the gene matches. Germline V CDR1 and CDR2: SGHTA, FQGTGA. The CDR3 spells CASSPRGSGGPQYF. CDR3 in DNA: TGTGCCAGCAGCCCCCGGGGTAGCGGGGGCCCGCAGTATTTT.

CDR3 protein: CASSDQMNTEAFF. The CDR3 coding sequence is TGTGCCAGCAGTGATCAGATGAACACTGAAGCTTTCTTT. The rearrangement uses TRBV2 and TRBJ1-1, with unresolved D. Trimming pared 3 bases from V and 0 bases from J, leaving 5 bases between. Germline V gene lookup returns CDR1 SNHLY and CDR2 FYNNEI. This CDR3 spans 13 amino acids. Combining the CDR3 with reference TRBV2 and TRBJ1-1 gives the whole variable domain EPEVTQTPSHQVTQMGQEVILRCVPISNHLYFYWYRQILGQKVEFLVSFYNNEISEKSEIFDDQFSVERPDGSNFTLKIRSTKLEDSAMYFCASSDQMNTEAFFGQGTRLTVV.

J is TRBJ2-5 and V is TRBV20-1; a weak D match, TRBD2 (6 bases). The CDR3 contains 14 residues. Germline V gene lookup returns CDR1 DFQATT and CDR2 SNEGSKA (reference sequence). V was trimmed by 3 bases and J by 4 bases, leaving 15 bases between them. The CDR3 here is CSASALASGETQYF. CDR3 bases: TGCAGTGCTAGTGCGCTAGCGAGTGGAGAGACCCAGTACTTC.

A single count supports this clone. The chain has TRBV9 and TRBJ2-7, with D perhaps TRBD1 (6 bases). This CDR3 region has 15 residues. The V gene lost 6 bases and the J gene lost 2 bases, with 18 bases spanning the gap. The germline V gene encodes CDR1 SGDLS and CDR2 YYNGEE. The CDR3: CASNPGAGVAYEQYF. The CDR3 DNA follows: TGTGCCAGCAACCCAGGGGCGGGTGTGGCCTACGAGCAGTACTTC.

The chain has TRBV11-1 and TRBJ1-1; D remains unclear. CDR1 and CDR2 (germline): SGHAT, FQDESV (reference sequence). The CDR3 runs to 14 residues. V was pared by 1 base and J by 7 bases, with 13 bases between. The CDR3 here is CASSLVPIAVEAFF. In DNA form, the CDR3 reads TGTGCCAGCAGCTTAGTGCCCATCGCGGTTGAAGCTTTCTTT.

The chain carries TRBV28 and TRBJ2-7; D gene unclear. Per germline, CDR1 MDHEN and CDR2 SYDVKM. The CDR3 has 11 residues. Trimming removed 7 bases at V and 4 bases at J, with 8 bases between. The CDR3, as DNA: TGTGCCAGCACCACCGCGTACGAGCAGTACTTC. It encodes CASTTAYEQYF.

The gene calls are TRBV19 and TRBJ1-1; D is unclear. V lost 9 bases to trimming and J lost 0 bases, with 14 bases between them. The CDR3 is 14 residues long. The germline gives CDR1 LNHDA, CDR2 SQIVND (reference sequence). The CDR3 coding sequence is TGTGCCAGCGGAGCCCGAAAGGTGAACACTGAAGCTTTCTTT. This gives the protein CASGARKVNTEAFF.

This sequence joins TRBV6-4 and TRBJ1-5; 7 nucleotides align to TRBD1. Trimming took 8 bases from V and 4 from J; bases not matched to a gene: 5. CDR1 and CDR2 from the germline V gene are MRHNA and SNTAGT. The CDR3 runs to 13 residues. The CDR3 DNA follows: TGTGCCAGCGGGGGACAGTGGAATCAGCCCCAGCATTTT. It translates to CASGGQWNQPQHF.

This clone was detected a few times. The chain employs TRBV19 and TRBJ1-1; no definite D call. This CDR3 is 13 amino acids long. Trimming stripped 7 bases from V and 6 bases from J, with 15 bases between. CDR1 LNHDA and CDR2 SQIVND come from the germline V gene (reference sequence). CDR3 protein: CASKESEYAEAFF. In DNA, the CDR3 is TGTGCCAGTAAAGAAAGTGAGTACGCTGAAGCTTTCTTT.

The chain links TRBV5-5 to TRBJ1-2; the match to TRBD1 covers 7 bases. Germline CDR1 SGHKS, CDR2 YYEKEE (reference sequence). The CDR3 has 13 residues. Losses at the gene ends were 4 bases for V and 8 bases for J; bases not matched to a gene: 8. For the CDR3, the DNA is TGTGCCAGCAGCCCCGACAGGGTAGTCGGCTACACCTTC. Protein product: CASSPDRVVGYTF.

This chain uses TRBV30 with TRBJ1-5; maybe TRBD1 (5 bases). The V end lost 3 bases, the J end lost 11 bases, and 14 bases lay between the germline ends. The CDR3 contains 12 residues. CDR1 is GTSNPN, CDR2 SVGIG, per germline (reference sequence). CDR3 loop: CAWSRDPGAQHF. CDR3 sequence (DNA): TGTGCCTGGAGCAGGGACCCGGGGGCCCAGCATTTT.